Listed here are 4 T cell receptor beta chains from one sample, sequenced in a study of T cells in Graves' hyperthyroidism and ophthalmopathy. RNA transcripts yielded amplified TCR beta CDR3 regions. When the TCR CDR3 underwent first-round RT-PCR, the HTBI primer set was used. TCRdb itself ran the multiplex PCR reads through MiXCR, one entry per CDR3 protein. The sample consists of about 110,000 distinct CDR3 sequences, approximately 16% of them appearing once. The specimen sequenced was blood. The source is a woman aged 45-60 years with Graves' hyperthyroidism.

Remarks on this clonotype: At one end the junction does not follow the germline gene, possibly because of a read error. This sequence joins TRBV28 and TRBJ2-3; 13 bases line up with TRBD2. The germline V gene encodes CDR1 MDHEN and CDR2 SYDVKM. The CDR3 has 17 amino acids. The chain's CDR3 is CASSVWATSGRGDTQYF. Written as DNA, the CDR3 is TGTGCCAGCAGTGTATGGGCTACTAGCGGGAGGGGAGATACGCAGTATTTT.

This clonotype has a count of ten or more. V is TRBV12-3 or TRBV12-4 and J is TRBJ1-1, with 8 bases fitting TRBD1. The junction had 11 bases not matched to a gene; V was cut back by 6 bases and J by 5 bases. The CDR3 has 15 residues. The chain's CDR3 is CASSPRTGLGTEAFF. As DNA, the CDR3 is TGTGCCAGCAGCCCTCGGACAGGGCTGGGGACTGAAGCTTTCTTT.

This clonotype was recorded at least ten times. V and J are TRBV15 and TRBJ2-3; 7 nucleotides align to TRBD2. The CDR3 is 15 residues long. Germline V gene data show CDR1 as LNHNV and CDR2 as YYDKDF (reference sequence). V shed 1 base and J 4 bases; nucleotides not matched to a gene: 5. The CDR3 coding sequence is TGTGCCACCAGCAGAGGGGCGGGAGCGGCAGATACGCAGTATTTT. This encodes CATSRGAGAADTQYF.

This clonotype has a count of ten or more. The CDR3 is CASSPSSVPYNEQFF. CDR3 nucleotide sequence: TGTGCCAGCAGCCCCTCGAGCGTGCCCTACAATGAGCAGTTCTTC. The V gene is TRBV28, the J gene TRBJ2-1; no clear D gene. Germline CDR1 and CDR2: MDHEN and SYDVKM. The CDR3 covers 15 residues. Trimming stripped 6 bases from V and 2 bases from J, with 14 bases between.